These 29 T cell receptor beta chains came from one sample sequenced in a study of T-cell reconstitution after alpha-beta-depleted transplantation in children. This sample's TCRbeta library carried unique molecular identifier barcodes. MiXCR, run by TCRdb on the PCR reads, gives a single entry per CDR3 protein. The sample holds roughly 500,000 distinct CDR3 sequences, approximately 30% seen once. The source was PBMCs from the stem cell graft donor, collected from the stem cell graft. The receptors stem from a human donor who donated a stem cell graft to a child with aplastic anemia.

The CDR3 region has the DNA TGTGCCAGCAGCTTAGAAAGAAAGAATAATTCACCCCTCCACTTT. Protein: CASSLERKNNSPLHF. This chain uses TRBV7-8 with TRBJ1-6; no firm D call. V lost 1 base, J lost 5 bases, and 9 bases lay in between. This CDR3 is 15 amino acids long. The V gene's germline CDR1 is SGHVS and CDR2 FQNEAQ.

There are a few counts of this clonotype. The chain links TRBV14 to TRBJ2-3; 9 bases map to TRBD2. Germline trimming cut 2 bases from V and 1 base from J; bases unmatched to any gene: 4. The germline V gene has CDR1 SGHDN and CDR2 FVKESK. The CDR3 runs 16 residues. The CDR3 is CASSQFSGRGTDTQYF. CDR3 DNA sequence: TGTGCCAGCAGCCAATTTAGCGGGAGAGGCACAGATACGCAGTATTTT.

This clonotype was recorded a few times. The chain recombines TRBV20-1 with TRBJ2-7, with unresolved D. V shed 1 base and J shed 7 bases, with 11 bases lying between them. This CDR3 comprises 12 residues. Germline V lookup: CDR1 DFQATT, CDR2 SNEGSKA (reference sequence). As DNA, the CDR3 is TGCAGTGCTAGAGCCCTTCGATGGGAGCAGTACTTC. The encoded protein is CSARALRWEQYF.

The J gene is TRBJ1-2, the V gene TRBV18, with TRBD1 matching 7 bases. Germline V lookup: CDR1 KGHSH, CDR2 LQKENI. Trimming cost V 3 bases and J 7 bases; bases outside gene matches: 11. This CDR3 has 15 residues. The CDR3 bases are TGTGCCAGCTCACCTCCCCGGGACAGTGGGGTTGGCTACACCTTC. It translates to CASSPPRDSGVGYTF.

The rearrangement uses TRBV12-3 or TRBV12-4 and TRBJ1-5; D gene unclear. The CDR3 extends over 13 amino acids. V was shortened by 6 bases and J by 6 bases, with 12 bases between the two germline ends. The chain's CDR3 is CASSPRISQPQHF. DNA for the CDR3: TGTGCCAGCAGCCCAAGGATATCTCAGCCCCAGCATTTT.

In this sample, this clonotype turned up a few times. The chain links TRBV6-2 or TRBV6-3 to TRBJ2-2; 15 bases fit TRBD2. Per the germline V gene, CDR1 is MNHEY and CDR2 is SVGEGT. There are 19 residues in the CDR3. The junction had 10 bases not matched to a gene; V was cut back by 4 bases and J by 4 bases. The CDR3 is CASSSRTSGRAGGTGELFF. The CDR3 bases are TGTGCCAGCAGTTCCCGGACTAGCGGGAGGGCCGGGGGCACCGGGGAGCTGTTTTTT.

The chain is built from TRBV20-1 and TRBJ2-2; unclear D gene. The CDR3 is 13 amino acids. The V and J ends lost 2 bases and 7 bases respectively, with 11 bases between them. Germline CDR1 is DFQATT and CDR2 is SNEGSKA (reference sequence). CDR3 bases: TGCAGTGCTAGAAAGGGTATCGGCGGGGAGCTGTTTTTT. It specifies CSARKGIGGELFF.

This clonotype was seen just once. This chain links TRBV7-7 with TRBJ2-7; no definite D call. The CDR3 covers 13 residues. V lost 5 bases, J lost 5 bases, and 13 bases lay in between. Germline V CDR1 and CDR2: SSHAT, FNYEAQ (reference sequence). The CDR3 nucleotides read TGTGCCAGCAGCGAAAGGGAAACGGACGAGCAGTACTTC. Protein product: CASSERETDEQYF.

The chain has TRBV20-1 and TRBJ2-7, with TRBD1 matching 7 bases. In germline, CDR1 is DFQATT, CDR2 SNEGSKA (reference sequence). Trimming removed 2 bases from V and 0 bases from J; junction bases left unmatched: 4. CDR3 length: 14 residues. The CDR3 protein is CSARPTGNSYEQYV. In nucleotides, the CDR3 is TGCAGTGCTAGACCGACAGGGAACTCCTACGAGCAGTACGTC.

This clonotype turned up a few times. This sequence joins TRBV10-3 and TRBJ2-7, with D tentatively TRBD2 (6 bases). CDR3 length equals 13 residues. Germline lookup yields CDR1 ENHRY and CDR2 SYGVKD. V was pared by 8 bases and J by 5 bases, with 16 bases between. CDR3 DNA: TGTGCCATCTCGGGGGAAAAGGGTGACGAGCAGTACTTC. This translates into CAISGEKGDEQYF.

The rearrangement uses TRBV27 and TRBJ2-1, with D perhaps TRBD1 (5 bases). The germline V gene encodes CDR1 MNHEY and CDR2 SMNVEV (reference sequence). The CDR3 has 16 amino acids. V was trimmed by 0 bases and J by 0 bases, leaving 9 bases between them. The CDR3 region has the DNA TGTGCCAGCAGTTTATCGGGGCAGAGCTCCTACAATGAGCAGTTCTTC. Amino acid sequence: CASSLSGQSSYNEQFF.

As regards this clonotype: A much larger clone differs from this one at a single base, so this may be a read error. The V and J genes are TRBV7-2 and TRBJ1-2; D may be TRBD1 (6 bases). Looked up from germline, CDR1 is SGHTA and CDR2 is FQGNSA. This CDR3 region has 12 residues. V was shortened by 1 base and J by 8 bases, with 8 bases between the two germline ends. CDR3 in amino acids: CASSLDREGYTF. The CDR3 region has the DNA TGTGCCAGCAGCTTAGACAGGGAGGGCTACACCTTC.

This clonotype was recorded a few times. The chain combines TRBV19 with TRBJ1-1; D remains ambiguous. The CDR3 is 14 residues long. Germline CDR1 reads LNHDA; CDR2 reads SQIVND (reference sequence). V lost 8 bases, J lost 5 bases, and 18 bases lay in between. The CDR3 bases are TGTGCCAGTTTGGGTAAGGGCCGCATAACTGAAGCTTTCTTT. The encoded protein is CASLGKGRITEAFF.

The rearrangement uses TRBV29-1 and TRBJ1-4; 7 bases are shared with TRBD1. The J segment lost 7 bases and the V segment lost 2 bases, leaving 13 bases of the junction unmatched. This CDR3 has 16 amino acids. CDR1 is SQVTM, CDR2 ANQGSEA, per germline. The CDR3 loop reads CSVEWETGFGSEKLFF. CDR3 in DNA: TGCAGCGTTGAATGGGAGACAGGGTTCGGATCTGAAAAACTGTTTTTT.

The V call is TRBV14, the J call TRBJ2-2; a possible D gene is TRBD2 (5 bases). CDR1 is SGHDN and CDR2 is FVKESK in the germline V gene. There are 17 residues in the CDR3. Trimming pared 2 bases from V and 5 bases from J, leaving 18 bases between. The CDR3 coding sequence is TGTGCCAGCAGCCAATTCCGAGGGATCTTGGGGACCGGGGAGCTGTTTTTT. The encoded protein is CASSQFRGILGTGELFF. The entire variable domain, with the rest obtained from reference TRBV14 and TRBJ2-2, is as follows: EAGVTQFPSHSVIEKGQTVTLRCDPISGHDNLYWYRRVMGKEIKFLLHFVKESKQDESGMPNNRFLAERTGGTYSTLKVQPAELEDSGVYFCASSQFRGILGTGELFFGEGSRLTVL.

This clonotype was detected once. The chain employs TRBV18 and TRBJ1-2; no clear D. This CDR3 has 14 amino acids. Trimming removed 3 bases from V and 4 bases from J, with 12 bases in between. Germline V lookup: CDR1 KGHSH, CDR2 LQKENI. The CDR3 spells CASSPLEEPYGYTF. In DNA, the CDR3 is TGTGCCAGCTCACCGCTCGAGGAGCCCTATGGCTACACCTTC.

DNA for the CDR3: TGTGCCAGCAGTCCTCGGACGGCGTTGATAGGCGGGGAGCTGTTTTTT. Its translation: CASSPRTALIGGELFF. The J gene is TRBJ2-2, the V gene TRBV12-3 or TRBV12-4, with D hard to call. Trimming removed 5 bases from V and 7 bases from J, with 20 bases in between. The CDR3 contains 16 residues.

The chain employs TRBV12-3 or TRBV12-4 and TRBJ2-3; maybe TRBD1 (6 bases). The V and J ends lost 6 bases and 0 bases respectively, with 13 bases between them. The CDR3 is 15 residues long. The CDR3 here is CASRETGASTDTQYF. Written as DNA, the CDR3 is TGTGCCAGCAGGGAGACAGGAGCTAGCACAGATACGCAGTATTTT.

The rearrangement uses TRBV4-3 and TRBJ2-5, with D hard to call. In germline, CDR1 is LGHNA, CDR2 YSLEER. The CDR3 consists of 15 residues. V lost 0 bases and J lost 7, with 15 bases in between. The CDR3 region is CASSQDPGQVRTQYF. In nucleotides, the CDR3 is TGCGCCAGCAGCCAAGATCCGGGCCAGGTCAGGACCCAGTACTTC.

This chain joins TRBV29-1 and TRBJ2-1, with a weak D call TRBD1 (5 bases). Germline V CDR1 and CDR2: SQVTM, ANQGSEA. The CDR3 is made up of 10 amino acids. Trimming took off 8 bases at V and 10 bases at J, with 12 bases between the two ends. The CDR3 sequence: CSTQGIEQFF. The CDR3, as DNA: TGCAGCACCCAGGGTATAGAGCAGTTCTTC.

This clonotype was detected once. The chain has TRBV12-3 or TRBV12-4 and TRBJ1-2, with 8 positions matching TRBD1. The CDR3 spans 14 residues. V lost 7 bases and J lost 3; bases outside the gene matches: 7. The CDR3 is CASIGTGRDYGYTF. In DNA, the CDR3 is TGTGCCAGCATCGGGACAGGAAGAGACTATGGCTACACCTTC.

This clonotype was observed a handful of times. The chain uses TRBV29-1 and TRBJ2-1; TRBD1 matches at 11 bases. Germline V lookup: CDR1 SQVTM, CDR2 ANQGSEA. V was pared by 6 bases and J by 8 bases, with 9 bases of the junction left unmatched. The CDR3 has 14 amino acids. The CDR3 is CSVSGQGAGDEQFF. The DNA of the CDR3 is TGCAGCGTCTCCGGACAGGGGGCAGGCGATGAGCAGTTCTTC.

The chain joins TRBV7-2 to TRBJ1-5, with D possibly matching TRBD1 (6 bases). Germline CDR1 SGHTA, CDR2 FQGNSA. The CDR3 loop spans 15 amino acids. Trimming shortened V by 1 base and J by 7 bases, and 14 bases separated the two germline ends. The CDR3 DNA follows: TGTGCCAGCAGCTTAGTACCCTCACAGGGCCAGCCCCAGCATTTT. Its protein product is CASSLVPSQGQPQHF.

This clonotype was found once. The chain uses TRBV13 and TRBJ1-6; 7 bases map to TRBD1. CDR1 is PRHDT and CDR2 is FYEKMQ in the germline V gene (reference sequence). The ends lost 2 bases at V and 6 bases at J; junction bases unmatched: 4. This CDR3 spans 15 amino acids. CDR3 in amino acids: CASSLSDRVNSPLHF. The CDR3 DNA reads TGTGCCAGCAGCTTATCAGACAGGGTTAATTCACCCCTCCACTTT.

This clonotype has just a few counts. The chain has TRBV6-1 and TRBJ2-3, with TRBD2 matching 13 bases. J lost 5 bases, V lost 6 bases, and 5 bases had no gene match. Germline V gene data show CDR1 as MNHNS and CDR2 as SASEGT. The length of the CDR3 is 15 residues. The CDR3 here is CASRGGLAGLDTQYF. CDR3 DNA: TGTGCCAGCAGGGGGGGACTAGCGGGATTAGATACGCAGTATTTT.

This clonotype has just a few counts. The CDR3 sequence is CASSPRWGNTEAFF. The CDR3 DNA is TGTGCCAGCTCACCACGGTGGGGGAACACTGAAGCTTTCTTT. The chain combines TRBV18 with TRBJ1-1; D call uncertain. Germline lookup yields CDR1 KGHSH and CDR2 LQKENI. The CDR3 spans 14 residues. V lost 1 base, J lost 1 base, and 7 bases lay in between.

The chain recombines TRBV11-1 with TRBJ2-7, with 9 nucleotides matching TRBD1. CDR3 length: 19 residues. Germline assignment: CDR1 SGHAT and CDR2 FQDESV (reference sequence). Germline trimming cut 5 bases from V and 3 bases from J; bases unmatched to any gene: 20. CDR3 in DNA: TGTGCCAGCAGCCCGAAGTTCGGTCGGGACAGGGCTAGTAACTACGAGCAGTACTTC. It yields the protein CASSPKFGRDRASNYEQYF. Complete variable domain (other parts from reference TRBV11-1 and TRBJ2-7): EAEVAQSPRYKITEKSQAVAFWCDPISGHATLYWYRQILGQGPELLVQFQDESVVDDSQLPKDRFSAERLKGVDSTLKIQPAELGDSAMYLCASSPKFGRDRASNYEQYFGPGTRLTVT.

V gene TRBV7-6 combines with J gene TRBJ2-7; 9 bases match TRBD1. V lost 5 bases and J lost 0; bases outside the gene matches: 5. Germline V gene lookup returns CDR1 SGHVS and CDR2 FNYEAQ. The CDR3 runs 15 residues. The CDR3 bases are TGTGCCAGCAGCCAGGGACAGGGTCCCTCCTACGAGCAGTACGTC. Translation: CASSQGQGPSYEQYV.

The V and J genes are TRBV9 and TRBJ1-4; 11 bases align to TRBD1. Germline V gene sequence: CDR1 SGDLS, CDR2 YYNGEE. The V gene end was trimmed by 4 bases and the J gene end by 8 bases; junction bases not matched to a gene: 13. The CDR3 runs to 17 residues. The CDR3: CASSPRSGGTGGEKLFF. CDR3 bases: TGTGCCAGCAGCCCCCGGTCTGGAGGGACAGGGGGAGAAAAACTGTTTTTT.